A single sample is the source of the 16 T cell receptor beta chains below, sequenced in a study of T-cell memory formation after mild COVID-19. In TCRdb, the 5' RACE reads were re-called with MiXCR into one record per CDR3 protein. The sample carries 13,000 or so distinct CDR3 sequences, more than 10% recorded once. Specimen: PBMCs or a T cell subset sorted from them (not recorded which). The receptor source for this set is an adult woman who had mild COVID-19 (a few samples of this study predate the infection). Cell type and time point are not known.

Ten or more counts support this clonotype. The chain combines TRBV5-6 with TRBJ1-2, with 8 nucleotides matching TRBD1. The CDR3 covers 14 residues. With V trimmed by 0 bases and J by 5 bases, 3 bases remained unmatched. Germline loops: CDR1 SGHDT, CDR2 YYEEEE. Here the CDR3 DNA reads TGTGCCAGCAGCTTGGGACAGGGGTTATATGGCTACACCTTC. This sequence encodes CASSLGQGLYGYTF.

This clonotype was detected many times. The gene calls are TRBV7-3 and TRBJ2-1; the match to TRBD1 covers 10 bases. The CDR3 length is 14 residues. Trimming at V came to 2 bases and at J to 5 bases, leaving 0 bases not matched to a gene. The germline CDR1 and CDR2 sequences are SGHTA and FQGTGA. The CDR3 coding sequence is TGTGCCAGCAGCTTAGACAGGGGGCACAATGAGCAGTTCTTC. It yields the protein CASSLDRGHNEQFF.

This clonotype was counted at least ten times. The rearrangement links TRBV29-1 to TRBJ2-2, with D perhaps matching TRBD1 (5 bases). V lost 7 bases, J lost 3 bases, and 15 bases lay in between. Germline V lookup: CDR1 SQVTM, CDR2 ANQGSEA. The CDR3 covers 14 residues. The CDR3 DNA reads TGCAGCGCCCAGGACACCGCTCACACCGGGGAGCTGTTTTTT. Amino acid sequence: CSAQDTAHTGELFF.

This clonotype was counted at least ten times. The chain links TRBV3-1 to TRBJ2-1; TRBD2 agrees at 13 bases. V lost 0 bases, J lost 6 bases, and 14 bases stayed unmatched. The CDR3 extends over 20 amino acids. CDR1 and CDR2 from the germline V gene are LGHDT and YNNKEL (reference sequence). CDR3 nucleotides: TGTGCCAGCAGCCAAGATCACGGGACTAGCGGGACGGTGGGGCTCAATGAGCAGTTCTTC. Amino acid sequence: CASSQDHGTSGTVGLNEQFF.

This clonotype has ten or more counts. CDR3 coding DNA: TGTGCCAGCAGCTTCACTTTGAACACTGAAGCTTTCTTT. Translated: CASSFTLNTEAFF. V gene TRBV5-6 combines with J gene TRBJ1-1; D ambiguous. Germline V gene data show CDR1 as SGHDT and CDR2 as YYEEEE. The CDR3 sequence is 13 residues long. V dropped 2 bases and J dropped 0 bases, with 5 bases sitting between them.

This clonotype has a count of ten or more. The genes are TRBV7-9 and TRBJ2-3; the D is unclear. This CDR3 is built from 15 residues. V was cut by 5 bases and J by 6 bases, with 18 bases left in between. Looked up from germline, CDR1 is SEHNR and CDR2 is FQNEAQ (reference sequence). This chain's CDR3 is CASSRGLELMDTQYF. The DNA for the CDR3 is TGTGCCAGCAGCCGTGGGCTAGAACTGATGGATACGCAGTATTTT. Full variable domain (missing parts from reference TRBV7-9 and TRBJ2-3): DTGVSQNPRHKITKRGQNVTFRCDPISEHNRLYWYRQTLGQGPEFLTYFQNEAQLEKSRLLSDRFSAERPKGSFSTLEIQRTEQGDSAMYLCASSRGLELMDTQYFGPGTRLTVL.

This clonotype was picked up many times. This chain links TRBV14 with TRBJ1-1; D is unresolved. Trimming pared 2 bases from V and 5 bases from J, leaving 12 bases between. There are 14 residues in the CDR3. Looked up from germline, CDR1 is SGHDN and CDR2 is FVKESK. The CDR3, as DNA: TGTGCCAGCAGCCAACTGGGAGGAGGTACTGAAGCTTTCTTT. Residues: CASSQLGGGTEAFF.

By share, this clonotype ranks as medium-sized. The chain has TRBV12-3 or TRBV12-4 and TRBJ2-7, with 7 bases that match TRBD2. Trimming at V came to 5 bases and at J to 9 bases, leaving 13 bases not matched to a gene. CDR3 length: 14 residues. As DNA, the CDR3 is TGTGCCAGCAGTCCTAACCGGGACTACGGAGGGCAGTACTTC. This codes for CASSPNRDYGGQYF.

This clonotype has a count of ten or more. The V gene is TRBV4-1, the J gene TRBJ2-6; TRBD1 is a possible D gene (6 bases). Germline V CDR1 and CDR2: MGHRA, YSYEKL. This CDR3 comprises 16 residues. The V gene lost 3 bases and the J gene lost 2 bases, with 11 bases spanning the gap. CDR3 sequence: CASSHLQGAGANVLTF. The CDR3 coding sequence is TGCGCCAGCAGCCACTTACAGGGTGCTGGGGCCAACGTCCTGACTTTC.

CDR3 residues: CASSPGERSTDTQYF. The CDR3 nucleotides read TGCGCCAGCAGCCCCGGGGAGAGGAGCACAGATACGCAGTATTTT. This chain uses TRBV5-1 with TRBJ2-3, with a possible D match to TRBD2 (5 bases). The CDR3 spans 15 residues. Germline V gives CDR1 SGHRS, CDR2 YFSETQ. With 4 bases removed from V and 0 bases from J, the gap between germline ends came to 12 bases.

This clonotype was observed at least ten times. The genes are TRBV27 and TRBJ2-7; D is tentatively TRBD1 or TRBD2 (6 bases each). Germline V gene sequence: CDR1 MNHEY, CDR2 SMNVEV (reference sequence). The CDR3 is made up of 13 amino acids. With 3 bases removed from V and 3 bases from J, the gap between germline ends came to 9 bases. CDR3 residues: CASSLKGGYEQYF. CDR3 nucleotides: TGTGCCAGCAGTTTGAAGGGGGGCTACGAGCAGTACTTC.

This clonotype was counted many times. The rearrangement links TRBV19 to TRBJ1-1; D might be TRBD1 (6 bases). Trimming cost V 6 bases and J 3 bases, with 14 bases left between them. The CDR3 has 14 residues. CDR1 is LNHDA and CDR2 is SQIVND in the germline V gene (reference sequence). DNA of the CDR3: TGTGCCAGTAGGGACTCAGGGGTTTACACTGAAGCTTTCTTT. This gives the protein CASRDSGVYTEAFF.

This clonotype is categorized as medium-sized. The CDR3 spells CASSSVQTGRQETQYF. CDR3 DNA: TGCGCCAGCAGCTCCGTCCAGACAGGGCGTCAAGAGACCCAGTACTTC. The rearrangement uses TRBV5-1 and TRBJ2-5; 7 bases align to TRBD1. The germline V gene has CDR1 SGHRS and CDR2 YFSETQ. J was trimmed by 2 bases and V by 3 bases; bases with no gene match: 10. This CDR3 has 16 amino acids.

There are many counts of this clonotype. The V and J genes are TRBV12-3 or TRBV12-4 and TRBJ2-7; TRBD1 aligns across 8 bases. This CDR3 has 13 amino acids. Losses at the gene ends were 6 bases for V and 4 bases for J; bases not matched to a gene: 5. Here the CDR3 reads CASSRTGTYEQYF. CDR3 coding DNA: TGTGCCAGCAGCCGGACAGGGACGTACGAGCAGTACTTC.

This clonotype was picked up many times. The chain is built from TRBV6-1 and TRBJ2-7; 7 nucleotides agree with TRBD1. Germline-derived CDR1 and CDR2 are MNHNS and SASEGT. V lost 2 bases and J lost 2; bases outside the gene matches: 9. The CDR3 is 16 amino acids. The CDR3 DNA is TGTGCCAGCAGTGAATCTAGTACAGGGGTTGCCTACGAGCAGTACTTC. Amino acids: CASSESSTGVAYEQYF.

The sample holds many counts of this clonotype. The V and J genes are TRBV2 and TRBJ1-6; no firm D call. The V and J ends lost 7 bases and 12 bases respectively, with 16 bases between them. The CDR3 runs 13 residues. CDR1 and CDR2 from the germline V gene are SNHLY and FYNNEI. CDR3 loop: CASIYGQAQPLHF. The DNA for the CDR3 is TGTGCCAGCATATATGGGCAGGCCCAACCCCTCCACTTT. Full variable domain (remainder filled in from reference TRBV2 and TRBJ1-6): EPEVTQTPSHQVTQMGQEVILRCVPISNHLYFYWYRQILGQKVEFLVSFYNNEISEKSEIFDDQFSVERPDGSNFTLKIRSTKLEDSAMYFCASIYGQAQPLHFGNGTRLTVT.